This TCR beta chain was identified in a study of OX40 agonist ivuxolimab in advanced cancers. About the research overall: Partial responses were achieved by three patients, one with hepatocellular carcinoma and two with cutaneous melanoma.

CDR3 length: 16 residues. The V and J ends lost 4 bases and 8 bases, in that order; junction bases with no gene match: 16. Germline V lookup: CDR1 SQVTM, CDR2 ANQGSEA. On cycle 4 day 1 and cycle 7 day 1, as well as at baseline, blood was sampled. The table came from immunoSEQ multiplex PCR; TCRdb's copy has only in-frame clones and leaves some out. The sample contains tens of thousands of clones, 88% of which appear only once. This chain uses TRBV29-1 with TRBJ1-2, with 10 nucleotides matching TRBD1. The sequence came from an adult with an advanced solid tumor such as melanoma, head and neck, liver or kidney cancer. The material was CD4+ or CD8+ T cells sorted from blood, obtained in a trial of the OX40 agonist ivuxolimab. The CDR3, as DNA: TGCAGCGTTGCGCAAGTCCCGGGACAGGGGATGAGGGGCTACACCTTC. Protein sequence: CSVAQVPGQGMRGYTF.